The next 22 T cell receptor beta chains were all read from a single sample in a study of shared clonotypes between healthy human individuals. Here immunoSEQ multiplex PCR was the method, and the copy in TCRdb shows in-frame clones only, minus some. Here the sample spans over a million clones, approximately 80% being singletons. Sequenced material: memory CD4+ T cells from PBMCs. This sample's subset: CD45RA-negative fraction. These receptors came from a man aged 18-30 years in good health. Some clones in this sample may be carry-over from other donors' samples.

Concerning this clone: The same CDR3 arises from other DNA sequences in this sample as well. The gene calls are TRBV28 and TRBJ1-5, with unresolved D. Germline loops: CDR1 MDHEN, CDR2 SYDVKM. Trimming shortened V by 2 bases and J by 0 bases, and 5 bases separated the two germline ends. The CDR3 totals 14 residues. The CDR3 loop is CASSLGVSNQPQHF. CDR3 in DNA: TGTGCCAGCAGTTTAGGGGTTAGCAATCAGCCCCAGCATTTT.

Here the CDR3 reads CASSEEAAEAFF. As DNA, the CDR3 is TGTGCCAGCAGTGAAGAAGCGGCTGAAGCTTTCTTT. The gene calls are TRBV2 and TRBJ1-1; D is undetermined. V was shortened by 1 base and J by 6 bases, with 6 bases between the two germline ends. Per germline, CDR1 SNHLY and CDR2 FYNNEI. The CDR3 has 12 amino acids.

This clone was observed once. V is TRBV9 and J is TRBJ2-1, with 9 bases lining up with TRBD2. The CDR3 is 14 residues long. The V gene's germline CDR1 is SGDLS and CDR2 YYNGEE. V was pared by 0 bases and J by 10 bases, with 5 bases of the junction left unmatched. CDR3 region: CASSVATLAGEQFF. CDR3 sequence (DNA): TGTGCCAGCAGCGTAGCTACCCTAGCGGGAGAGCAGTTCTTC.

This clone showed up many times. The same CDR3 is also encoded by other DNA sequences in this sample. This chain uses TRBV5-6 with TRBJ1-4, with TRBD1 identical over 8 bases. Germline CDR1 SGHDT, CDR2 YYEEEE. Trimming at V came to 3 bases and at J to 0 bases, leaving 1 base not matched to a gene. The CDR3 loop spans 15 amino acids. CDR3 region: CASSSTGATNEKLFF. CDR3 sequence (DNA): TGTGCCAGCAGCTCGACAGGGGCAACTAATGAAAAACTGTTTTTT.

With respect to this clone: Other DNA sequences in this specimen translate into the identical CDR3. The V and J genes are TRBV19 and TRBJ2-7; the D gene is possibly TRBD1 (6 bases). This CDR3 spans 14 amino acids. From germline, CDR1 is LNHDA and CDR2 SQIVND (reference sequence). V was clipped by 1 base and J by 1 base, with 8 bases between them. The CDR3 loop is CASSIGQGSYEQYF. CDR3 nucleotides: TGTGCCAGTAGTATAGGGCAGGGGTCCTACGAGCAGTACTTC.

This chain uses TRBV28 with TRBJ2-7; D might be TRBD2 (6 bases). Germline CDR1 is MDHEN and CDR2 is SYDVKM. The CDR3 is 17 residues long. The V gene lost 6 bases and the J gene lost 0 bases, with 21 bases spanning the gap. The CDR3 reads CASRPGGEDPDSYEQYF. The CDR3 DNA reads TGTGCCAGCAGACCTGGCGGGGAGGACCCCGACTCCTACGAGCAGTACTTC.

In regard to this clone: The identical CDR3 is also encoded by other nucleotide sequences in the sample. This chain joins TRBV9 and TRBJ2-7; possibly TRBD1 for D (5 bases). The V gene lost 1 base and the J gene lost 1 base, with 12 bases spanning the gap. The CDR3 runs 15 residues. Germline CDR1 SGDLS, CDR2 YYNGEE. The CDR3 nucleotides read TGTGCCAGCAGCGTATCAGGGTCCCTTTCCTACGAGCAGTACTTC. The encoded protein is CASSVSGSLSYEQYF. The whole variable domain, filled in from reference TRBV9 and TRBJ2-7, reads DSGVTQTPKHLITATGQRVTLRCSPRSGDLSVYWYQQSLDQGLQFLIQYYNGEERAKGNILERFSAQQFPDLHSELNLSSLELGDSALYFCASSVSGSLSYEQYFGPGTRLTVT.

The V and J genes are TRBV4-2 and TRBJ1-5; 8 bases line up with TRBD1. CDR3 length: 15 residues. V shed 3 bases, J shed 3 bases, and the junction held 4 bases outside the gene matches. Looked up from germline, CDR1 is LGHNA and CDR2 is YNFKEQ. CDR3 loop: CASSQPGQDNQPQHF. The CDR3, as DNA: TGTGCCAGCAGCCAGCCGGGACAGGACAATCAGCCCCAGCATTTT.

This chain's CDR3 is CASSKDGQETQYF. For the CDR3, the DNA is TGTGCCAGCAGTAAGGACGGGCAAGAGACCCAGTACTTC. The chain combines TRBV6-1 with TRBJ2-5, with D unclear. This CDR3 is 13 amino acids long. V was cut by 5 bases and J by 2 bases, with 9 bases left in between. The germline V gene encodes CDR1 MNHNS and CDR2 SASEGT.

The genes are TRBV7-2 and TRBJ1-5; D is ambiguous. This CDR3 has 13 residues. Germline values: CDR1 SGHTA, CDR2 FQGNSA. V lost 5 bases and J 6 bases, leaving 11 bases between the germline ends. The CDR3 sequence is CASSMPNTQPQHF. The CDR3 DNA sequence: TGTGCCAGCAGCATGCCCAACACTCAGCCCCAGCATTTT.

The chain employs TRBV5-1 and TRBJ2-5; 8 positions agree with TRBD2. Trimming removed 0 bases from V and 4 bases from J; junction bases left unmatched: 8. The germline V gene has CDR1 SGHRS and CDR2 YFSETQ. The CDR3 covers 16 residues. CDR3 coding DNA: TGCGCCAGCAGCTTGGGTTCGGCGGGAGGTTTAGAGACCCAGTACTTC. Translation: CASSLGSAGGLETQYF.

The chain carries TRBV9 and TRBJ1-2, with 7 bases identical to TRBD1. The CDR3 extends over 13 amino acids. Trimming at V came to 4 bases and at J to 8 bases, leaving 8 bases not matched to a gene. Looked up from germline, CDR1 is SGDLS and CDR2 is YYNGEE. The CDR3 protein is CASSPEGARGYTF. The CDR3 DNA is TGTGCCAGCAGCCCCGAGGGGGCTCGGGGCTACACCTTC.

The chain has TRBV7-2 and TRBJ1-2; D is unclear. CDR1 is SGHTA and CDR2 is FQGNSA in the germline V gene. The CDR3 runs to 11 residues. V lost 2 bases and J 8 bases, leaving 6 bases between the germline ends. CDR3 sequence reads: CASSLYKGYTF. CDR3 coding DNA: TGTGCCAGCAGCTTATATAAGGGCTACACCTTC.

The V call is TRBV4-2, the J call TRBJ2-2, with TRBD1 as a possible D gene (5 bases). CDR1 and CDR2 from the germline V gene are LGHNA and YNFKEQ. Between the trimmed V and J ends, which lost 4 bases and 0 bases, there was a span of 12 bases. The CDR3 has 16 amino acids. This CDR3 is CASSPQATANTGELFF. CDR3 in DNA: TGTGCCAGCAGCCCACAGGCCACCGCGAACACCGGGGAGCTGTTTTTT.

The rearrangement joins TRBV5-4 to TRBJ1-2, with D unresolved. V was trimmed by 0 bases and J by 6 bases, leaving 6 bases between them. The V gene's germline CDR1 is SGHNT and CDR2 YYREEE (reference sequence). The CDR3 spans 12 residues. The CDR3 DNA reads TGTGCCAGCAGCTTGGTTACGGATGGCTACACCTTC. Protein sequence: CASSLVTDGYTF.

This clone was seen a single time. The V gene is TRBV5-1, the J gene TRBJ2-7; no clear D. The ends were cut back, 4 bases at V and 3 bases at J, with 14 bases in the middle. In germline, CDR1 is SGHRS, CDR2 YFSETQ. The CDR3 loop spans 14 amino acids. The chain's CDR3 is CASSRSGGDYEQYF. The CDR3 DNA is TGCGCCAGCAGCCGATCCGGCGGCGACTACGAGCAGTACTTC.

The chain has TRBV30 and TRBJ2-1; 16 bases agree with TRBD2. Germline V gene data show CDR1 as GTSNPN and CDR2 as SVGIG (reference sequence). The CDR3 is 19 amino acids. Losses at the gene ends were 3 bases for V and 0 bases for J; bases not matched to a gene: 8. CDR3 bases: TGTGCCTGGAGCCCACGGGGACTAGCGGGAGGGCCCTCCTACAATGAGCAGTTCTTC. Translation gives CAWSPRGLAGGPSYNEQFF.

In its sample, this clone was seen a few times. This may stem from a read error, because a much larger clone lies one nucleotide away. The rearrangement joins TRBV13 to TRBJ1-1; the match to TRBD1 covers 8 bases. Germline CDR1 PRHDT, CDR2 FYEKMQ (reference sequence). Trimming at V came to 2 bases and at J to 3 bases, leaving 2 bases not matched to a gene. The CDR3 is 14 amino acids. The CDR3 DNA is TGTGCCAGCAGCTTACAGGGGGCGGACACTGAAGCTTTCTTT. Amino acids: CASSLQGADTEAFF.

The chain combines TRBV5-8 with TRBJ2-6; D gene uncertain. V shed 4 bases and J shed 0 bases, with 8 bases lying between them. Looked up from germline, CDR1 is SGHTS and CDR2 is YDEGEE. This CDR3 contains 15 residues. For the CDR3, the DNA is TGTGCCAGCAGCCCTGCCTTCTCTGGGGCCAACGTCCTGACTTTC. The encoded protein is CASSPAFSGANVLTF.

This clone was seen a handful of times. The V and J genes are TRBV28 and TRBJ1-2, with D unresolved. The CDR3 consists of 11 residues. The germline V and J ends were trimmed by 6 bases and 8 bases, with 10 bases remaining between them. The germline gives CDR1 MDHEN, CDR2 SYDVKM. The CDR3 protein is CASSSFGGYTF. The CDR3 nucleotides read TGTGCCAGCAGCAGCTTCGGGGGCTACACCTTC.

The J gene is TRBJ2-3, the V gene TRBV9; D remains unclear. This CDR3 is 12 amino acids long. Trimming removed 3 bases at V and 8 bases at J, with 10 bases between. Per the germline V gene, CDR1 is SGDLS and CDR2 is YYNGEE. CDR3 residues: CASSGPWATQYF. CDR3 DNA sequence: TGTGCCAGCAGCGGCCCCTGGGCTACGCAGTATTTT.

The genes are TRBV19 and TRBJ1-5; no clear D gene. The V gene lost 5 bases and the J gene lost 6 bases, with 20 bases spanning the gap. Germline CDR1 is LNHDA and CDR2 is SQIVND (reference sequence). The CDR3 consists of 16 residues. The DNA for the CDR3 is TGTGCCAGTAGTTGGTGGGCAGCGCAAAGTGGTCAGCCCCAGCATTTT. The encoded protein is CASSWWAAQSGQPQHF.